The 19 T cell receptor beta chains reported below all come from one sample, sequenced in a study of blood T cell repertoires in COVID-19. Sequenced by immunoSEQ multiplex PCR; TCRdb stores in-frame clones only, minus some. The profile covers 450,000 or so clones, with 89% appearing a single time and about 0.91% taken by the ten largest. Sequences were obtained from peripheral blood. These TCRs come from a man aged 18 to 30 with COVID-19, enrolled during active disease.

The chain joins TRBV16 to TRBJ1-6, with D unresolved. The CDR3 has 14 amino acids. Germline V gives CDR1 KGHSY, CDR2 FQNENV. The V gene lost 8 bases and the J gene lost 9 bases, with 17 bases spanning the gap. The CDR3 loop is CASRRTSSGSPLHF. The CDR3 nucleotides are TGTGCCAGCCGCCGAACGTCTAGCGGTTCACCCCTCCACTTT. The full variable domain, rest sourced from reference TRBV16 and TRBJ1-6, is GEEVAQTPKHLVRGEGQKAKLYCAPIKGHSYVFWYQQVLKNEFKFLISFQNENVFDETGMPKERFSAKCLPNSPCSLEIQATKLEDSAVYFCASRRTSSGSPLHFGNGTRLTVT.

As for this clone: One end of the junction varies from germline; a read error may be responsible. This rearrangement joins TRBV28 to TRBJ2-5; D possibly corresponds to TRBD2 (6 bases). The CDR3 loop spans 11 amino acids. Looked up from germline, CDR1 is MDHEN and CDR2 is SYDVKM. The CDR3: CASSVNTGSHF. CDR3 nucleotide sequence: TGTGCCAGCAGTGTAAATACCGGGAGCCACTTC.

The CDR3 spells CASSSGTSSIHEQFF. CDR3 sequence (DNA): TGCGCCAGCAGTTCCGGGACTAGCAGCATACATGAGCAGTTCTTC. This rearrangement joins TRBV4-1 to TRBJ2-1, with TRBD2 matching 9 bases. V shed 6 bases and J 8 bases; nucleotides not matched to a gene: 11. From germline, CDR1 is MGHRA and CDR2 YSYEKL. This CDR3 is 15 amino acids long.

The J gene is TRBJ2-5, the V gene TRBV5-4; maybe TRBD2 (7 bases). V lost 3 bases to trimming and J lost 4 bases, with 13 bases between them. Germline V lookup: CDR1 SGHNT, CDR2 YYREEE (reference sequence). The CDR3 covers 14 residues. The CDR3 sequence is CASSWKGGGETQYF. The DNA of the CDR3 is TGTGCCAGCAGCTGGAAGGGGGGGGGAGAGACCCAGTACTTC.

This rearrangement joins TRBV30 to TRBJ1-1; unclear D gene. CDR1 is GTSNPN and CDR2 is SVGIG in the germline V gene (reference sequence). The CDR3 loop spans 13 amino acids. V lost 0 bases, J lost 1 base, and 6 bases lay in between. CDR3: CAWSVQKNTEAFF. The CDR3 DNA sequence: TGTGCCTGGAGTGTACAGAAGAACACTGAAGCTTTCTTT.

This chain uses TRBV6-5 with TRBJ1-1; weak D call: TRBD1 (6 bases). Germline V CDR1 and CDR2: MNHEY, SVGAGI. The CDR3 has 13 amino acids. Trimming left V 9 bases short and J 10 bases short, with 21 bases between. The DNA of the CDR3 is TGTGCCAGTAAGAGCAGCCTTCAAGGGGGAGCTTTCTTT. Translation: CASKSSLQGGAFF.

The gene calls are TRBV3-1 (or the pseudogene TRBV3-2) and TRBJ1-6; 9 positions agree with TRBD1. V trimming: 1 base; J trimming: 10 bases; junction bases outside the gene matches: 8. Germline loops: CDR1 LGHDT, CDR2 YNNKEL (reference sequence). The CDR3 consists of 16 residues. The CDR3, as DNA: TGTGCCAGCAGCCAAGCCTCCTGGGACAGGGAGTCACCCCTCCACTTT. The encoded protein is CASSQASWDRESPLHF.

V usage is TRBV5-4 and J usage is TRBJ2-3; TRBD2 matches at 14 bases. CDR3 length: 16 residues. Germline V gene lookup returns CDR1 SGHNT and CDR2 YYREEE (reference sequence). With V trimmed by 0 bases and J by 8 bases, 5 bases remained unmatched. This chain's CDR3 is CASSLVGTSGGGTQYF. The CDR3 bases are TGTGCCAGCAGCTTGGTCGGGACTAGCGGGGGCGGTACGCAGTATTTT.

The rearrangement links TRBV5-4 to TRBJ2-3; 8 positions agree with TRBD2. This CDR3 region has 16 residues. Unmatched junction bases numbered 8, after V lost 4 bases and J lost 1 base. The germline gives CDR1 SGHNT, CDR2 YYREEE (reference sequence). The CDR3 bases are TGTGCCAGCAGCCGAAAGCGGGAGACACGCACAGATACGCAGTATTTT. Translated: CASSRKRETRTDTQYF. Full variable domain (rest looked up from reference TRBV5-4 and TRBJ2-3): ETGVTQSPTHLIKTRGQQVTLRCSSQSGHNTVSWYQQALGQGPQFIFQYYREEENGRGNFPPRFSGLQFPNYSSELNVNALELDDSALYLCASSRKRETRTDTQYFGPGTRLTVL.

This clone came up a few times. The gene calls are TRBV19 and TRBJ2-7; maybe TRBD1 (6 bases). Per the germline V gene, CDR1 is LNHDA and CDR2 is SQIVND (reference sequence). The CDR3 covers 12 residues. Trimming took off 8 bases at V and 3 bases at J, with 11 bases between the two ends. CDR3: CASRDRYYEQYF. The CDR3 DNA is TGTGCCAGTCGTGACAGGTACTACGAGCAGTACTTC.

The DNA for the CDR3 is TGTGCCAGCAGCCCCGGACCCGGGACAGGGGCCGATTGGGAGACCCAGTACTTC. Amino acids: CASSPGPGTGADWETQYF. This chain connects TRBV5-6 to TRBJ2-5; 10 nucleotides align to TRBD1. CDR1 is SGHDT and CDR2 is YYEEEE in the germline V gene. CDR3 length: 18 amino acids. With V trimmed by 4 bases and J by 5 bases, 17 bases remained unmatched.

A word on this clone: The sample has other DNA sequences that encode this CDR3 too. The rearrangement uses TRBV5-1 and TRBJ2-7, with TRBD2 identical over 7 bases. V was pared by 1 base and J by 2 bases, with 6 bases of the junction left unmatched. The V gene's germline CDR1 is SGHRS and CDR2 YFSETQ. CDR3 size: 15 residues. CDR3 nucleotide sequence: TGCGCCAGCAGCTTGACTGGCGGGACTACCTACGAGCAGTACTTC. This sequence encodes CASSLTGGTTYEQYF.

The chain joins TRBV13 to TRBJ1-2; TRBD1 agrees at 9 bases. The trim removed 4 bases at V and 3 bases at J, leaving 6 bases unmatched. The V gene's germline CDR1 is PRHDT and CDR2 FYEKMQ (reference sequence). The CDR3 totals 15 residues. Written as DNA, the CDR3 is TGTGCCAGCAGCTCAACAGGGGGCAGAGACTATGGCTACACCTTC. Its protein is CASSSTGGRDYGYTF.

The chain uses TRBV5-4 and TRBJ1-2; TRBD1 agrees at 9 bases. The CDR3 spans 15 residues. V shed 5 bases, J shed 0 bases, and the junction held 5 bases outside the gene matches. Germline CDR1 SGHNT, CDR2 YYREEE (reference sequence). The CDR3 protein is CASRWTGEANYGYTF. DNA for the CDR3: TGTGCCAGCAGATGGACAGGGGAGGCTAACTATGGCTACACCTTC.

This sequence joins TRBV9 and TRBJ2-3; TRBD2 agrees at 12 bases. The CDR3 consists of 16 residues. The germline CDR1 and CDR2 sequences are SGDLS and YYNGEE. With 3 bases clipped from V and 5 bases from J, the junction kept 7 bases outside the gene matches. The CDR3 bases are TGTGCCAGCAGCGCCAGACTAGCGGGAGTGATAGATACGCAGTATTTT. It yields the protein CASSARLAGVIDTQYF. Based on the CDR3 plus reference TRBV9 and TRBJ2-3, the full variable domain is DSGVTQTPKHLITATGQRVTLRCSPRSGDLSVYWYQQSLDQGLQFLIQYYNGEERAKGNILERFSAQQFPDLHSELNLSSLELGDSALYFCASSARLAGVIDTQYFGPGTRLTVL.

CDR3 nucleotide sequence: TGTGCCAGCAGCTTGGTCCCGGGAGTAGAATACGAGCAGTACTTC. Encoded protein: CASSLVPGVEYEQYF. The rearrangement links TRBV5-4 to TRBJ2-7, with D perhaps matching TRBD2 (6 bases). V was shortened by 0 bases and J by 4 bases, with 14 bases between the two germline ends. Looked up from germline, CDR1 is SGHNT and CDR2 is YYREEE (reference sequence). The CDR3 length is 15 residues.

V and J are TRBV7-2 and TRBJ2-1; 9 nucleotides align to TRBD2. V lost 0 bases, J lost 2 bases, and 5 bases stayed unmatched. The CDR3 loop spans 17 amino acids. Germline loops: CDR1 SGHTA, CDR2 FQGNSA. CDR3 sequence: CASSLALLAGPYNEQFF. The DNA for the CDR3 is TGTGCCAGCAGCTTAGCGCTACTAGCGGGCCCCTACAATGAGCAGTTCTTC.

The chain combines TRBV3-1 (or the pseudogene TRBV3-2) with TRBJ2-6; D gene uncertain. With 4 bases removed from V and 0 bases from J, the gap between germline ends came to 10 bases. CDR3 length equals 16 residues. Germline V gene lookup returns CDR1 LGHDT and CDR2 YNNKEL (reference sequence). The CDR3 DNA is TGTGCCAGCAGCCCGAGTTTGAGCTCTGGGGCCAACGTCCTGACTTTC. Its translation: CASSPSLSSGANVLTF.

CDR3 DNA: TGTGCCAGCTCACCCTCTCTCGACTCTAACTATGGCTACACCTTC. Translated, it gives CASSPSLDSNYGYTF. The chain couples TRBV18 to TRBJ1-2; D unresolved. V was pared by 3 bases and J by 0 bases, with 11 bases between. The CDR3 has 15 residues. Germline CDR1 and CDR2: KGHSH and LQKENI.